A selection of T cell receptor beta chains follows, all from one sample in a study of control samples from healthy donors and cancer patients. This table comes from immunoSEQ multiplex PCR, and its TCRdb copy is limited to in-frame clones, with some not included. The table has tens of thousands of clones, approximately 90% seen once. Sequencing input: blood. The receptors come from a man aged 45 to 65 in good health. The CDR3 runs from the conserved cysteine through the conserved F or W. A D gene is named only where the DNA matches it firmly. Part of the rows lack a size; the others show once, few, many or a class for expanded clones.

TRBV7-9	TRBJ1-3	.	.	TGTGCCAGCAGGCCTTGGGACGCTTTGGGTGGAAACACCATATATTTT	CASRPWDALGGNTIYF
TRBV6-5	TRBJ2-3	few	TRBD2	TGTGCCAGCAGTTCGGAGCGGGGGGATACGCAGTATTTT	CASSSERGDTQYF
TRBV3-1/TRBV3-2	TRBJ1-2	.	.	TGTGCCAGCAGCCAAGGACGGAAGCGGGACTATGGCTACACCTTC	CASSQGRKRDYGYTF
TRBV30	TRBJ2-5	.	TRBD1	TGTGCCTGGACCATGGAGCCGGGACAGGGAATGGAGACCCAGTACTTC	CAWTMEPGQGMETQYF
TRBV24-1	TRBJ2-7	.	.	TGTGCCACCAGTGATTGGGGCCAGGGTGAGCAGTACTTC	CATSDWGQGEQYF
TRBV7-2	TRBJ2-7	few	TRBD2	TGTGCCAGCAGCGACGGACTAGTCTACGAGCAGTACTTC	CASSDGLVYEQYF
TRBV19	TRBJ2-1	.	TRBD2	TGTGCCAGTATGAGCGGGGGGGCCAATGGGAATGAGCAGTTCTTC	CASMSGGANGNEQFF
TRBV5-5	TRBJ1-4	.	TRBD1	TGTGCCAGCAGCTTGGAGCAGGGGGCTAATGAAAAACTGTTTTTT	CASSLEQGANEKLFF
TRBV5-4	TRBJ2-7	.	TRBD2	TGTGCCAGCAGCTCCCTCGCGGCTAGCGGGGGGATCTACGAGCAGTACTTC	CASSSLAASGGIYEQYF
TRBV7-2	TRBJ1-5	.	.	TGTGCCAGCAGCTTAGCTGGGGTAGGGTATCAGCCCCAGCATTTT	CASSLAGVGYQPQHF
TRBV27	TRBJ1-5	.	TRBD1	TGTGCCAGCAGTTGGACAGGGGAGGGCAATCAGCCCCAGCATTTT	CASSWTGEGNQPQHF
TRBV12-3/TRBV12-4	TRBJ1-3	.	.	TGTGCCAGCAGTTTAGCGTCTGGAAACACCATATATTTT	CASSLASGNTIYF
TRBV7-2	TRBJ1-2	.	TRBD1	TGTGCCAGCAGCTTAGGGGGACAGGGAAGGGGCTACACCTTC	CASSLGGQGRGYTF
TRBV14	TRBJ2-5	once	TRBD1	TGTGCCAGCAGCCCATGGACAGGGTACGGGACCCAGTACTTC	CASSPWTGYGTQYF
TRBV5-6	TRBJ2-5	.	TRBD1	TGTGCCAGCAGCTGGGGGAACGGACAGGGCGCCGAGACCCAGTACTTC	CASSWGNGQGAETQYF
TRBV7-9	TRBJ1-2	.	.	TGTGCCAGCAGCCGACAGACCCTCGGGGGCTACACCTTC	CASSRQTLGGYTF
TRBV12-5	TRBJ2-7	few	TRBD1	TGTGCTAGTGGTTTGGGGTTGCCGGGACAGGGGGCTGCCTACGAGCAGTACTTC	CASGLGLPGQGAAYEQYF
TRBV7-8	TRBJ1-2	.	.	TGTGCCAGCAGCTTAGAGCTGGGAATCTATGGCTACACCTTC	CASSLELGIYGYTF
TRBV4-3	TRBJ1-4	.	TRBD1	TGCGCCAGCAGCCAAGGGAACAGGGGGCACGAAAAACTGTTTTTT	CASSQGNRGHEKLFF
TRBV7-9	TRBJ2-5	.	.	TGTGCCAGCAATGAAGGGCAAGAGACCCAGTACTTC	CASNEGQETQYF
TRBV9	TRBJ1-1	.	.	TGTGCCAGCAGCGCGGGGACGGCGAACACTGAAGCTTTCTTT	CASSAGTANTEAFF
TRBV7-6	TRBJ2-3	few	TRBD1	TGTGCCAGCAGCTTCCTGACAGGGGAGTTTGTTGACACAGATACGCAGTATTTT	CASSFLTGEFVDTDTQYF
TRBV9	TRBJ1-1	.	.	TGTGCCAGCAGCGTAGGAAGTAGAGGGGGGAACACTGAAGCTTTCTTT	CASSVGSRGGNTEAFF
TRBV6-5	TRBJ2-2	.	.	TGTGCCAGCAGTTACGATCTAGCAGGGGAGCTGTTTTTT	CASSYDLAGELFF
TRBV7-9	TRBJ1-5	.	.	TGTGCCAGCAGCCGAGTACCGCCAAGCAATCAGCCCCAGCATTTT	CASSRVPPSNQPQHF
TRBV5-1	TRBJ2-1	.	.	TGCGCCAGCAGCTTAAGCACAGCCGACTCCTACAATGAGCAGTTCTTC	CASSLSTADSYNEQFF
TRBV5-1	TRBJ1-6	once	TRBD1	TGCGCCAGCAGCTTTAATCTCGTCAGGGGGCCCAATAATTCACCCCTCCACTTT	CASSFNLVRGPNNSPLHF
TRBV30	TRBJ1-2	.	.	TGTGCCTGGAGTGTAATCCCCCCAGGGACTAGCTATGGCTACACCTTC	CAWSVIPPGTSYGYTF
TRBV2	TRBJ2-2	.	TRBD1	TGTGCCAGCATCGATAGAGGGACAGGGTTAGCCGGGGAGCTGTTTTTT	CASIDRGTGLAGELFF
TRBV6-2/TRBV6-3	TRBJ2-2	.	TRBD1	TGTGCCAGCAGCTCCACAAGGACAGGGATGTCCGGGGAGCTGTTTTTT	CASSSTRTGMSGELFF
TRBV7-9	TRBJ2-3	.	.	TGTGCCAGCAGCTTAGTCGGTAGACTGGGCACAGATACGCAGTATTTT	CASSLVGRLGTDTQYF
TRBV5-1	TRBJ1-3	.	.	TGCGCCAGCAGCTTGGAGGCCTCTGGAAACACCATATATTTT	CASSLEASGNTIYF
TRBV25-1	TRBJ2-1	.	TRBD1	TGTGCCAGCAGTGGTGTGCAGGGGGCTTACAATGAGCAGTTCTTC	CASSGVQGAYNEQFF
TRBV2	TRBJ1-1	.	.	TGTGCCAGCAGGGGGGGGAGGAACACTGAAGCTTTCTTT	CASRGGRNTEAFF
TRBV11-2	TRBJ2-1	.	TRBD1	TGTGCCAGCAGCAACCGGGACAGGGGCTACAATGAGCAGTTCTTC	CASSNRDRGYNEQFF
TRBV6-5	TRBJ1-2	.	.	TGTGCCAGCAGTTTCGACAGTTACTATGGCTACACCTTC	CASSFDSYYGYTF
TRBV5-1	TRBJ1-1	.	.	TGCGCCAGCAGCTCCCGTGGGGAAATCACTGAAGCTTTCTTT	CASSSRGEITEAFF
TRBV30	TRBJ1-1	.	TRBD1	TGTGCCTGGAGTTCGGGGACAGGGGGCTTCACTGAAGCTTTCTTT	CAWSSGTGGFTEAFF
TRBV7-2	TRBJ1-5	.	.	TGTGCCAGCAGCGCCGGGACTTGGGGTCAAAATCAGCCCCAGCATTTT	CASSAGTWGQNQPQHF
TRBV18	TRBJ2-2	.	.	TGTGCCAGCTCATCACAGCGGTCTCGCCAGGGGACCGGGGAGCTGTTTTTT	CASSSQRSRQGTGELFF
TRBV27	TRBJ1-2	.	.	TGTGCCAGCAGTCTGGGGAATAACTATGGCTACACCTTC	CASSLGNNYGYTF
TRBV27	TRBJ1-2	.	.	TGTGCCAGCAGCCACGGACAAGGGGCAGGCTACACCTTC	CASSHGQGAGYTF
TRBV7-9	TRBJ2-5	.	TRBD1	TGTGCCAGCAGCCCTTTCACGGGACAGCAAGAGACCCAGTACTTC	CASSPFTGQQETQYF
TRBV2	TRBJ2-7	.	.	TGTGCCAGCTCCGTCGGAAACAGCCCGGACGAGCAGTACTTC	CASSVGNSPDEQYF
TRBV4-3	TRBJ2-1	.	TRBD2	TGCGCCAGCAGCCAAGGCTTAGCTAGCGGGGGACTTGAGCAGTTCTTC	CASSQGLASGGLEQFF
TRBV2	TRBJ1-5	.	.	TGTGCCAGCAGCGGACAACTAAGCAATCAGCCCCAGCATTTT	CASSGQLSNQPQHF
TRBV18	TRBJ2-7	.	.	TGTGCCAGCTCAACAAGGGACGGTACTATGTACGAGCAGTACTTC	CASSTRDGTMYEQYF
TRBV12-3/TRBV12-4	TRBJ1-6	.	.	TGTGCCAGCAGTGCTCAAGGGCGTTCACCCCTCCACTTT	CASSAQGRSPLHF
TRBV19	TRBJ2-7	.	.	TGTGCCAGTAGCCCCAGTCTCACCTCGTACAGCGGGTCCTCCTACGAGCAGTACTTC	CASSPSLTSYSGSSYEQYF
TRBV9	TRBJ1-1	.	.	TGTGCCAGCAGCGTAGACGACAGGAAGGGGAACACTGAAGCTTTCTTT	CASSVDDRKGNTEAFF
TRBV5-4	TRBJ2-3	.	.	TGTGCCAGCAGCTCCATCAGAGAAACCACAGATACGCAGTATTTT	CASSSIRETTDTQYF
TRBV2	TRBJ1-6	.	.	TGTGCCAGCAGTGTCAGGACAGCTTCACCCCTCCACTTT	CASSVRTASPLHF
TRBV14	TRBJ2-1	.	.	TGTGCCAGCAGCCTAGCAGGGGGGGTAGGTGAGCAGTTCTTC	CASSLAGGVGEQFF
TRBV6-5	TRBJ2-3	once	TRBD1	TGTGCCAGCAGTTACGCACAGGGGGTACGCACAGATACGCAGTATTTT	CASSYAQGVRTDTQYF